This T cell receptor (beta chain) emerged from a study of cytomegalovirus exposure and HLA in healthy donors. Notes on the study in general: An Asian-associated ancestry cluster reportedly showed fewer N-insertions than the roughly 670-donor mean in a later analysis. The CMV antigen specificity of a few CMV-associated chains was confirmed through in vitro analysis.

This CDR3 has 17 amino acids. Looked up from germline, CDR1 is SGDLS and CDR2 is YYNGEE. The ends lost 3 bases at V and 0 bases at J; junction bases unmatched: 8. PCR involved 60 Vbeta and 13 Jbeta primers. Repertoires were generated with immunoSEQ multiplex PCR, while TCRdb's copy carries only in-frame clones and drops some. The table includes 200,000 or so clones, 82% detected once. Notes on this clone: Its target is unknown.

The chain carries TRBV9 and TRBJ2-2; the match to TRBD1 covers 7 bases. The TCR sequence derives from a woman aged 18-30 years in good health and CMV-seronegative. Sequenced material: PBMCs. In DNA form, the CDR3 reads TGTGCCAGCAGCGATCCCGGGACAGCCGCGAACACCGGGGAGCTGTTTTTT. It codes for CASSDPGTAANTGELFF.